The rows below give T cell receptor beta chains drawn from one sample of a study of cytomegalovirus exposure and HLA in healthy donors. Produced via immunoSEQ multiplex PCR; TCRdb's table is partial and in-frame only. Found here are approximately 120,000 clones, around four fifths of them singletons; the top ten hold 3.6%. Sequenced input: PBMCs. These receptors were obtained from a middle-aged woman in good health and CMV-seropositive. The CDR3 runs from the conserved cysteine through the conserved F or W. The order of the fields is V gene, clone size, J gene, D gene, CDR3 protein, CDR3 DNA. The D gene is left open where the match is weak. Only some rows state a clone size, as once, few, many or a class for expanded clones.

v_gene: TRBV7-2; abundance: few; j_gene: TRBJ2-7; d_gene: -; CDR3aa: CASSQRGHWVPEQYF; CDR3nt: TGTGCCAGCAGCCAAAGGGGTCATTGGGTCCCCGAGCAGTACTTC
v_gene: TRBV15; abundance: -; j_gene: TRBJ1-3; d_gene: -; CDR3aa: CASRDSGNTIYF; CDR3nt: TGTGCCTCCCGGGATTCTGGAAACACCATATATTTT
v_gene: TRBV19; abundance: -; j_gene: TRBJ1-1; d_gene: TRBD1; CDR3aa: CASSIDRDRGESFF; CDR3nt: TGTGCCAGTAGTATAGACCGGGACAGGGGGGAGTCTTTCTTT
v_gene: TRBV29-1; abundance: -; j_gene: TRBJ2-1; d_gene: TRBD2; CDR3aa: CLGGYSYNEQFF; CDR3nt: TGCTTGGGGGGGTACTCCTACAATGAGCAGTTCTTC
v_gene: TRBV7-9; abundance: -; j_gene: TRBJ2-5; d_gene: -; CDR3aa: CASSLMGMTASGQYF; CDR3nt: TGTGCCAGCAGCTTAATGGGAATGACAGCGTCCGGCCAGTACTTC
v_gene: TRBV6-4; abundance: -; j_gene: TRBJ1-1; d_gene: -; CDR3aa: CASPGGEAFF; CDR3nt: TGTGCCAGCCCGGGAGGGGAAGCTTTCTTT
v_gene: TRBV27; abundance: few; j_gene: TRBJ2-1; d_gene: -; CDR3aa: CASSSGTSSNFGFF; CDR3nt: TGTGCCAGCAGTTCCGGTACTAGCTCCAATTTTGGGTTCTTC
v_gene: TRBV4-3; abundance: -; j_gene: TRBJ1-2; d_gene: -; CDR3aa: CASSQVSGPSYGYTF; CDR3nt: TGCGCCAGCAGCCAAGTTTCAGGGCCCTCCTATGGCTACACCTTC
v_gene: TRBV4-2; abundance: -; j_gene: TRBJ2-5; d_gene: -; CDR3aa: CASSQVGPLEETQYF; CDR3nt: TGTGCCAGCAGCCAAGTGGGGCCTTTGGAAGAGACCCAGTACTTC
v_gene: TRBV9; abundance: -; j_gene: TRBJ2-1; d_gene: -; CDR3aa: CASSGTNYNEQFF; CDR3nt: TGTGCCAGCAGCGGGACAAACTACAATGAGCAGTTCTTC
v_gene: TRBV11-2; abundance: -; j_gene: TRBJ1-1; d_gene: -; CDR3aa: CASSFSGYTEAFF; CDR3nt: TGTGCCAGCAGCTTTAGTGGTTACACTGAAGCTTTCTTT
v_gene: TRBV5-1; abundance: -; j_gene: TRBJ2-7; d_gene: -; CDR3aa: CASSLETDSYEQYF; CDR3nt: TGCGCCAGCAGCTTGGAGACAGACTCCTACGAGCAGTACTTC
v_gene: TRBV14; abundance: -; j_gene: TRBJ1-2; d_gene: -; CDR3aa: CASSRTMQGGYTF; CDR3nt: TGTGCCAGCAGCCGGACGATGCAGGGTGGCTACACCTTC
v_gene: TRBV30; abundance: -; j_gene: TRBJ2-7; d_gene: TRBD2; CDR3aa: CAWSPTGLVYEQYF; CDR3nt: TGTGCCTGGAGTCCCACGGGACTAGTCTACGAGCAGTACTTC
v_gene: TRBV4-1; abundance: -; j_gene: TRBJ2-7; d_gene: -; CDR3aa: CASSQDAPTPGSEQYF; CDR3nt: TGCGCCAGCAGCCAAGATGCCCCTACCCCAGGGTCCGAGCAGTACTTC
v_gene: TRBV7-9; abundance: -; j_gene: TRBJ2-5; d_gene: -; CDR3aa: CASSSPWVTKNQKRETQYF; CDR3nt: TGTGCCAGCAGCTCCCCCTGGGTGACAAAAAACCAAAAAAGGGAGACCCAGTACTTC
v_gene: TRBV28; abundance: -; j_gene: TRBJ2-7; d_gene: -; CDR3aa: CASSLISLQRASNYEQYF; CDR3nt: TGTGCCAGCAGTTTAATTTCCCTTCAGCGGGCCTCAAACTACGAGCAGTACTTC
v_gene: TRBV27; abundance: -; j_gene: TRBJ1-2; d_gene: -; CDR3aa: CAITVENGGWCYTF; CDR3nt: TGTGCCATCACAGTCGAAAATGGAGGTTGGTGCTACACCTTC
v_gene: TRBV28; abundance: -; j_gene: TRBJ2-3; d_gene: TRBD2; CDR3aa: CASSLFLAGGPTDTQYF; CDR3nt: TGTGCCAGCAGTTTATTTCTAGCGGGAGGGCCCACAGATACGCAGTATTTT
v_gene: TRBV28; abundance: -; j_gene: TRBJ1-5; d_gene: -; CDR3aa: CASSPAVGAGQPQHF; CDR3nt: TGTGCCAGCAGCCCAGCTGTAGGGGCAGGACAGCCCCAGCATTTT
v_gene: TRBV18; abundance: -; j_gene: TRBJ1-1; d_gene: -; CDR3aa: CASSLPRRNTEAFF; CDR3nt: TGTGCCAGCTCCCTACCTCGTAGGAACACTGAAGCTTTCTTT
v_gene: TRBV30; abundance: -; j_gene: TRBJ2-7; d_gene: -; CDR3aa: CAWSTQSYEQYF; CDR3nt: TGTGCCTGGAGTACCCAGTCCTACGAGCAGTACTTC
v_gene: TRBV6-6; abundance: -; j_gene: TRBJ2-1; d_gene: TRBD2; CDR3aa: CASSSRLANEQFF; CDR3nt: TGTGCCAGCAGTTCAAGACTAGCCAATGAGCAGTTCTTC
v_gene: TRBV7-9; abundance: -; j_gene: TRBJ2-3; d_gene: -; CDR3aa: CASNQGWATQYF; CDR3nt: TGTGCCAGCAACCAGGGGTGGGCTACGCAGTATTTT
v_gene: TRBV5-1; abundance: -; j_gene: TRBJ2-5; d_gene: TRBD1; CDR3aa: CASSKYRGLRETQYF; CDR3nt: TGCGCCAGCAGCAAATACAGGGGGCTGAGAGAGACCCAGTACTTC